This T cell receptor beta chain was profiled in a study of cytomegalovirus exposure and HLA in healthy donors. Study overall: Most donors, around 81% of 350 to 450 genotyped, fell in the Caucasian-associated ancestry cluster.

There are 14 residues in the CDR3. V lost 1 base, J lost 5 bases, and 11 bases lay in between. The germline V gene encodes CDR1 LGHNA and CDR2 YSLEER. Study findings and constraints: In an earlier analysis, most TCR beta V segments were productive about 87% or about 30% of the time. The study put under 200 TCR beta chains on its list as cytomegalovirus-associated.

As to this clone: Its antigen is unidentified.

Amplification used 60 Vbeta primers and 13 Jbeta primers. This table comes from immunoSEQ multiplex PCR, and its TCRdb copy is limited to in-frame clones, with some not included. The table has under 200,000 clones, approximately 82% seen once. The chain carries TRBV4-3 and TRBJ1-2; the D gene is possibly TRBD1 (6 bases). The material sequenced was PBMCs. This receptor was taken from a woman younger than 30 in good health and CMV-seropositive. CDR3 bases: TGCGCCAGCAGCCAAGTACAGGGCGAGTATGGCTACACCTTC. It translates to CASSQVQGEYGYTF.